This TCR beta chain appears in the sequencing data of a study of identical twins. TCRdb re-derived calls from the 5' RACE reads in MiXCR, one entry per CDR3 protein. The sample carries 1.5 million to 2 million distinct CDR3 sequences, about 30% recorded once. The sequence came from a newborn girl in good health. Sequencing used cord blood.

The CDR3 spells CSARRQGEGNTIYF. In DNA, the CDR3 is TGCAGTGCTAGACGACAGGGAGAAGGAAACACCATATATTTT. The rearrangement joins TRBV20-1 to TRBJ1-3; TRBD1 matches at 7 bases. Germline V gene data show CDR1 as DFQATT and CDR2 as SNEGSKA (reference sequence). The CDR3 covers 14 residues. J gave up 4 bases and V 2 bases, and 5 bases lay outside the gene matches.